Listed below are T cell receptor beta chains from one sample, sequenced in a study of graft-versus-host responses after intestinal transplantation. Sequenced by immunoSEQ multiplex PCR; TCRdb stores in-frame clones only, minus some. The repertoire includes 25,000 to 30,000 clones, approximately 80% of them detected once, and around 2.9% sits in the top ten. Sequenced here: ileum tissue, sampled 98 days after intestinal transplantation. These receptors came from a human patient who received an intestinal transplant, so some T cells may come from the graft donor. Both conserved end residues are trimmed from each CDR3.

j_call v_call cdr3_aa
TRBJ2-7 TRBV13 ASSLTGSRYEQY
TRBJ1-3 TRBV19 ASSIGLLSGNTIY
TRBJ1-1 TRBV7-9 ASSPFGVTEAF
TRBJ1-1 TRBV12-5 ASGLAQGAGPNTEAF
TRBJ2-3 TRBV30 AWSVGQALTDTQY
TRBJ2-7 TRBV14 ASAKPSSYEQY
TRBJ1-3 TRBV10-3 AISEGAISSGNTIY
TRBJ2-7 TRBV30 AWSWGYSRRGFCYEQY
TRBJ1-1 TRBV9 ASSRGGNTEAF
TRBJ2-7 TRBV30 AWSAGTGDYEQY
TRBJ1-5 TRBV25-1 ASSEQGFNQPQH
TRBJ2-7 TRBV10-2 ASTDLGTAYEQY
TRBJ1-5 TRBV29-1 SVEGGQPQH
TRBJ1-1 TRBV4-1 ASSQDSTGGRTEAF
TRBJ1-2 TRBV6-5 ASNGVFGYT
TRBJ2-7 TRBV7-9 ASSLAAGSYEQY
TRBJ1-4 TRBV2 ASRGQDGEKLF
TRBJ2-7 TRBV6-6 ASSWPIGGADEQY
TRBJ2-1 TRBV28 ASSSALSSYNEQF
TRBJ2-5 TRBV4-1 ASSQQEGETQY
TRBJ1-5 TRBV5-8 ASTGWGSQPQH
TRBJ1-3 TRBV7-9 ASSLPRAGAKADTIY
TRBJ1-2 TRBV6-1 ASSLGGAPGYT
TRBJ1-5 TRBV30 AWQQGSGNQPQH
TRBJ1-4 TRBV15 ATRSRGWDEKLF
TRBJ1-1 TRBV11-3 ASSLGRFDAF
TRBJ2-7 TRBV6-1 ASSASGATYEQY
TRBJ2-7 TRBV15 ATSSVHEQY